This T cell receptor beta chain was found in a study of Ad26.COV2.S vaccination and SARS-CoV-2 variants. About this clone: This specimen includes other DNA sequences encoding the same CDR3.

The treatment denotes: roughly 20 received Ad26.COV2.S at low or high dose, single or two shots; 5 received placebo; per-sample allocation not given. Day 63 following the first vaccine or placebo injection was when the samples were taken. Data came from immunoSEQ multiplex PCR; TCRdb stores just in-frame clones and leaves some out. This sample has roughly 320,000 clones, with around 87% found just once. The CDR3 length is 13 residues. Per the germline V gene, CDR1 is LNHDA and CDR2 is SQIVND (reference sequence). The junction had 6 bases not matched to a gene; V was cut back by 10 bases and J by 3 bases.

Specimen: peripheral blood, collected in a trial of Ad26.COV2.S vaccine versus placebo. The V and J genes are TRBV19 and TRBJ2-5, with 9 bases that match TRBD1. The TCR was taken from a person between 18 and 60 years old who received the Ad26.COV2.S COVID-19 vaccine or a placebo. In DNA, the CDR3 is TGTGCCACCTCCCGGGACAGGGAAGAGACCCAGTACTTC. Its protein is CATSRDREETQYF.